This T cell receptor beta chain came from a study of read filtering for tumor transcriptome and immune sequencing. The wider study: After DNase treatment, RNA was made into whole-transcriptome libraries. RNA-seq yielded only about 75 to 1,400 TCR reads, IR-seq about 3.5 to 10.27 million. Study conclusions and caveats: IR-seq and RNA-seq agreed better without single-read clonotypes.

From about 400 ng of RNA, a library with molecular barcoded alpha/delta and beta/gamma adaptors was made. TCRdb reprocessed the reads via MiXCR and lists one record per CDR3 protein. The sample lists tens of thousands of distinct CDR3 sequences, roughly 21% occurring once. With V trimmed by 4 bases and J by 2 bases, 4 bases remained unmatched. The CDR3 sequence is 15 residues long. CDR1 and CDR2 from the germline V gene are SGHRS and YFSETQ. Sampling of bone marrow took place during active disease in every patient. This clonotype was seen many times. What it binds is unknown. What was sequenced was a population of CD138-negative cells sorted from bone marrow. This receptor was identified in a donor aged 40 or over with multiple myeloma. The chain joins TRBV5-1 to TRBJ2-1, with 9 bases fitting TRBD1. The CDR3 DNA reads TGCGCCAGCAGCGTTACAGGGGGCCCCTACAATGAGCAGTTCTTC. Translated, it gives CASSVTGGPYNEQFF.